The 22 T cell receptor beta chains reported below all come from one sample, sequenced in a study of stem cell transplantation in POMP-related autoinflammatory disease. TCRdb's table, derived via immunoSEQ multiplex PCR, lists solely in-frame clones and lacks some. The sample shows 2,000 to 2,500 clones, around 86% of them seen only once. The material was Tregs from PBMCs, obtained after stem cell transplantation. The receptors shown here come from a human patient with POMP-related autoinflammation and immune dysregulation (PRAID). Some T cells may be graft donor cells.

The V gene is TRBV5-1, the J gene TRBJ2-3, with 15 bases fitting TRBD2. CDR1 is SGHRS and CDR2 is YFSETQ in the germline V gene. This CDR3 is built from 16 residues. The trim removed 4 bases at V and 6 bases at J, leaving 6 bases unmatched. The CDR3 DNA sequence: TGCGCCAGCAGCCCGGGACTAGCGGGGGGCTCGGATACGCAGTATTTT. It translates to CASSPGLAGGSDTQYF. The variable domain in full, with the rest retrieved from reference TRBV5-1 and TRBJ2-3, is KAGVTQTPRYLIKTRGQQVTLSCSPISGHRSVSWYQQTPGQGLQFLFEYFSETQRNKGNFPGRFSGRQFSNSRSEMNVSTLELGDSALYLCASSPGLAGGSDTQYFGPGTRLTVL.

CDR3 sequence reads: CASSEFGGREKLFF. The CDR3 bases are TGTGCCAGCAGTGAATTTGGGGGTCGGGAAAAACTGTTTTTT. The gene calls are TRBV25-1 and TRBJ1-4; TRBD1 is a possible D gene (5 bases). V was pared by 1 base and J by 8 bases, with 11 bases between. Germline CDR1 is MGHDK and CDR2 is SYGVNS. This CDR3 comprises 14 residues.

This chain connects TRBV3-1 (or the pseudogene TRBV3-2) to TRBJ1-5, with D unclear. Trimming took 0 bases from V and 2 from J, leaving 11 bases between them. The CDR3 has 16 residues. Germline lookup yields CDR1 LGHDT and CDR2 YNNKEL (reference sequence). The DNA for the CDR3 is TGTGCCAGCAGCCAAGATGGGTTTTTGGGCAATCAGCCCCAGCATTTT. It is translated as CASSQDGFLGNQPQHF.

The chain recombines TRBV6-6 with TRBJ2-1, with a tentative D call TRBD2 (5 bases). The length of the CDR3 is 13 residues. CDR1 and CDR2 from the germline V gene are MNHNY and SVGAGI (reference sequence). V lost 8 bases and J lost 4, with 12 bases in between. The CDR3: CASEKDSYNEQFF. The DNA of the CDR3 is TGTGCCAGCGAAAAGGACTCTTACAATGAGCAGTTCTTC.

The V and J genes are TRBV19 and TRBJ2-2; 8 positions agree with TRBD1. J gave up 2 bases and V 5 bases, and 4 bases lay outside the gene matches. Germline V gene lookup returns CDR1 LNHDA and CDR2 SQIVND (reference sequence). The CDR3 consists of 15 residues. The CDR3 here is CASSVGTGNTGELFF. The CDR3 nucleotides read TGTGCCAGTAGTGTCGGGACAGGTAACACCGGGGAGCTGTTTTTT.

J is TRBJ1-3 and V is TRBV5-4, with a possible D match to TRBD1 (6 bases). This CDR3 has 16 amino acids. Trimming pared 0 bases from V and 4 bases from J, leaving 14 bases between. CDR1 and CDR2 from the germline V gene are SGHNT and YYREEE (reference sequence). CDR3 residues: CASSLAGGGPGNTIYF. In nucleotides, the CDR3 is TGTGCCAGCAGCTTGGCTGGTGGGGGGCCGGGAAACACCATATATTTT.

The CDR3 bases are TGTGCCACCCAATCTCAGGGGGAGTACTCTGGAAACACCATATATTTT. This sequence encodes CATQSQGEYSGNTIYF. The chain has TRBV10-3 and TRBJ1-3, with 7 bases lining up with TRBD1. The CDR3 length is 16 residues. Germline lookup yields CDR1 ENHRY and CDR2 SYGVKD. The junction had 12 bases not matched to a gene; V was cut back by 10 bases and J by 0 bases.

The chain employs TRBV12-3 or TRBV12-4 and TRBJ2-3; D might be TRBD1 or TRBD2, each matching 5 bases. The CDR3 consists of 12 residues. Trimming took 4 bases from V and 8 from J, leaving 10 bases between them. In DNA form, the CDR3 reads TGTGCCAGCAGTTGGGACCGGGGTACGCAGTATTTT. Its protein product is CASSWDRGTQYF.

V usage is TRBV24-1 and J usage is TRBJ2-1, with TRBD1 identical over 9 bases. This CDR3 is built from 15 residues. The germline CDR1 and CDR2 sequences are KGHDR and SFDVKD. V lost 4 bases to trimming and J lost 5 bases; unmatched junction nucleotides: 5. The CDR3 DNA sequence: TGTGCCACCAGTGAACCGGGACAGGGACACAATGAGCAGTTCTTC. Translating gives CATSEPGQGHNEQFF.

The chain recombines TRBV30 with TRBJ2-3, with D unresolved. Trimming cost V 0 bases and J 0 bases, with 16 bases left between them. From germline, CDR1 is GTSNPN and CDR2 SVGIG (reference sequence). CDR3 size: 17 residues. For the CDR3, the DNA is TGTGCCTGGAGTGTAAGGGCCCAACAGCCTAGCACAGATACGCAGTATTTT. Translation gives CAWSVRAQQPSTDTQYF.

This sequence joins TRBV9 and TRBJ2-5, with a tentative D call TRBD2 (6 bases). From germline, CDR1 is SGDLS and CDR2 YYNGEE. The CDR3 contains 17 residues. Trimming removed 0 bases at V and 2 bases at J, with 17 bases between. The CDR3 DNA is TGTGCCAGCAGCGTAGGGGGCCCTAGCGAACTTCAAGAGACCCAGTACTTC. Protein sequence: CASSVGGPSELQETQYF.

This clone was counted a single time. V usage is TRBV18 and J usage is TRBJ1-2; 7 bases are shared with TRBD1. V was pared by 2 bases and J by 7 bases, with 19 bases of the junction left unmatched. This CDR3 comprises 18 residues. Germline values: CDR1 KGHSH, CDR2 LQKENI. The CDR3 protein is CASSPEATGKGGVTGYTF. CDR3 DNA: TGTGCCAGCTCACCAGAAGCGACAGGGAAAGGCGGAGTTACTGGCTACACCTTC.

J is TRBJ2-2 and V is TRBV5-1, with TRBD1 matching 9 bases. The ends lost 3 bases at V and 1 base at J; junction bases unmatched: 4. The length of the CDR3 is 16 residues. In germline, CDR1 is SGHRS, CDR2 YFSETQ. CDR3 sequence: CASSSGTGLNTGELFF. Written as DNA, the CDR3 is TGCGCCAGCAGCTCGGGGACAGGGCTGAACACCGGGGAGCTGTTTTTT. Looking up the rest from reference TRBV5-1 and TRBJ2-2 gives the full variable domain: KAGVTQTPRYLIKTRGQQVTLSCSPISGHRSVSWYQQTPGQGLQFLFEYFSETQRNKGNFPGRFSGRQFSNSRSEMNVSTLELGDSALYLCASSSGTGLNTGELFFGEGSRLTVL.

The chain links TRBV7-9 to TRBJ1-6; D is undetermined. V lost 3 bases to trimming and J lost 8 bases, with 5 bases between them. The CDR3 is 12 residues long. The V gene's germline CDR1 is SEHNR and CDR2 FQNEAQ (reference sequence). CDR3 sequence (DNA): TGTGCCAGCAGCTTCGGAGATTCACCCCTCCACTTT. This gives the protein CASSFGDSPLHF.

This clone was seen only a few times. This sequence joins TRBV7-9 and TRBJ1-1, with D possibly matching TRBD1 (5 bases). Trimming left V 2 bases short and J 3 bases short, with 7 bases between. Germline values: CDR1 SEHNR, CDR2 FQNEAQ (reference sequence). This CDR3 has 13 residues. The CDR3 sequence: CASSLTTDTEAFF. The DNA of the CDR3 is TGTGCCAGCAGCTTAACGACAGACACTGAAGCTTTCTTT.

This chain links TRBV6-2 or TRBV6-3 with TRBJ1-3; D is perhaps TRBD1 (6 bases). The CDR3 covers 14 residues. Trimming removed 4 bases from V and 4 bases from J, with 11 bases in between. CDR1 and CDR2 (germline): MNHEY, SVGEGT. CDR3 nucleotide sequence: TGTGCCAGCAGTTTACAGGGAGCAGGAAACACCATATATTTT. It codes for CASSLQGAGNTIYF.

The chain carries TRBV6-5 and TRBJ2-3, with D unresolved. CDR1 and CDR2 from the germline V gene are MNHEY and SVGAGI. V lost 6 bases and J 4 bases, leaving 8 bases between the germline ends. The CDR3 is 12 amino acids. This CDR3 is CASRSLADTQYF. Here the CDR3 DNA reads TGTGCCAGCAGGAGCTTAGCAGATACGCAGTATTTT.

The chain is built from TRBV5-6 and TRBJ1-5; no reliable D call. There are 15 residues in the CDR3. Looked up from germline, CDR1 is SGHDT and CDR2 is YYEEEE. The ends were cut back, 4 bases at V and 7 bases at J, with 18 bases in the middle. CDR3 protein: CASSLGPNLGQPQHF. The CDR3 nucleotides read TGTGCCAGCAGCCTTGGGCCGAACCTGGGGCAGCCCCAGCATTTT.

The chain has TRBV2 and TRBJ2-1; weak D call: TRBD2 (6 bases). The CDR3 length is 13 residues. Deletions cut 3 bases from V and 9 bases from J, with 12 bases between. Per the germline V gene, CDR1 is SNHLY and CDR2 is FYNNEI. The CDR3 DNA is TGTGCCAGCAGTGAGGGGATCGGGGGTGAGCAGTTCTTC. Translation gives CASSEGIGGEQFF.

V usage is TRBV4-1 and J usage is TRBJ2-3; perhaps TRBD2 as D (7 bases). The CDR3 consists of 18 residues. CDR1 is MGHRA and CDR2 is YSYEKL in the germline V gene. V was clipped by 2 bases and J by 3 bases, with 21 bases between them. The CDR3 protein is CASSQPRRRERGTDTQYF. The DNA of the CDR3 is TGCGCCAGCAGCCAACCTCGTCGGCGGGAGAGGGGGACAGATACGCAGTATTTT.

The chain has TRBV12-3 or TRBV12-4 and TRBJ2-1; 8 bases are a match to TRBD1. V was clipped by 3 bases and J by 8 bases; unmatched bases: 3. The CDR3 length is 13 residues. CDR3 region: CASSFLDRDEQFF. Written as DNA, the CDR3 is TGTGCCAGCAGTTTCTTGGACAGGGATGAGCAGTTCTTC.

This chain joins TRBV5-1 and TRBJ2-1; TRBD2 matches 11 bases. This CDR3 region has 16 residues. The V segment lost 0 bases and the J segment 8 bases; nucleotides outside the gene matches: 7. Germline CDR1 reads SGHRS; CDR2 reads YFSETQ. The DNA of the CDR3 is TGCGCCAGCAGCTTGGTAGCGGGAGGGCCGCTTCATGAGCAGTTCTTC. The encoded protein is CASSLVAGGPLHEQFF.